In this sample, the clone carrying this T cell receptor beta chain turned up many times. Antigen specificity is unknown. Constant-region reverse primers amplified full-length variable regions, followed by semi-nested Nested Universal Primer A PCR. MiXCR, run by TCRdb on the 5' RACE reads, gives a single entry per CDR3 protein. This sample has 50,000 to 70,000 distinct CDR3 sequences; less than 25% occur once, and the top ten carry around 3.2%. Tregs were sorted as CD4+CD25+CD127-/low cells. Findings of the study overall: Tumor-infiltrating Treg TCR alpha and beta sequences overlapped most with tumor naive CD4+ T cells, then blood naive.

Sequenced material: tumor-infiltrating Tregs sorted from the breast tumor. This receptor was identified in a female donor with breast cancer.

In DNA form, the CDR3 reads TGTGCCAGCAGCTCGACCCACGCCCTAAGGGGCACTGAAGCTTTCTTT. Translated: CASSSTHALRGTEAFF. The chain links TRBV7-2 to TRBJ1-1; a weak D match, TRBD1 (5 bases). The CDR3 covers 16 residues. Trimming cost V 4 bases and J 4 bases, with 19 bases left between them. Germline V gene lookup returns CDR1 SGHTA and CDR2 FQGNSA.